This is a list of T cell receptor beta chains from one sample in a study of blood T cell repertoires in COVID-19. TCRdb keeps only in-frame clones here, not all; method: immunoSEQ multiplex PCR. The table has 240,000 or so clones, approximately 84% seen once. The sequenced sample was PBMCs or T cells enriched from blood (not recorded which). Every receptor here comes from a woman in her thirties or forties with acute COVID-19. Each CDR3 is given with its conserved first and last residue. D genes are given only for firm matches. Size is stated for part of the rows, as once, few or many counts, or as a class when the clone is expanded.

V gene	D gene	clone size	J gene	CDR3 protein	CDR3 DNA
TRBV9	-	-	TRBJ2-2	CASSPGLLNTGELFF	TGTGCCAGCAGCCCGGGACTTCTGAACACCGGGGAGCTGTTTTTT
TRBV27	TRBD2	-	TRBJ2-1	CASSSLAGGNEQFF	TGTGCCAGCAGTTCCCTAGCGGGAGGGAATGAGCAGTTCTTC
TRBV5-6	-	-	TRBJ2-1	CASSLVSYNEQFF	TGTGCCAGCAGCTTGGTTTCGTACAATGAGCAGTTCTTC
TRBV4-1	TRBD1	-	TRBJ2-3	CASSQGDRGADTQYF	TGCGCCAGCAGCCAAGGTGACAGGGGAGCAGATACGCAGTATTTT
TRBV30	TRBD1	-	TRBJ1-2	CAWSSGTGYSRYTF	TGTGCCTGGAGTTCTGGGACAGGGTACAGTCGCTACACCTTC
TRBV30	-	few	TRBJ1-1	CAWSGVNTEAFF	TGTGCCTGGAGTGGCGTAAATACTGAAGCTTTCTTT
TRBV10-3	-	-	TRBJ2-1	CAISDEGGEQFF	TGTGCCATCAGTGACGAAGGCGGTGAGCAGTTCTTC
TRBV11-2	TRBD1	-	TRBJ1-6	CASSSGQENSPLHF	TGTGCCAGCAGCTCCGGACAGGAAAATTCACCCCTCCACTTT
TRBV7-8	-	-	TRBJ2-7	CASSLAPGKNYEQYF	TGTGCCAGCAGCTTAGCGCCCGGGAAAAACTACGAGCAGTACTTC
TRBV5-1	TRBD1	few	TRBJ1-2	CASSLGGTDGYTF	TGCGCCAGCAGCTTGGGAGGGACAGATGGCTACACCTTC
TRBV19	-	-	TRBJ2-2	CASSIALATGGELFF	TGTGCCAGTAGTATCGCACTAGCGACAGGCGGGGAGCTGTTTTTT
TRBV19	TRBD1	-	TRBJ2-5	CASSPSDRGFETQYF	TGTGCCAGTAGTCCCTCGGACAGGGGGTTTGAGACCCAGTACTTC
TRBV9	TRBD2	-	TRBJ2-1	CASSVETSGRINEQFF	TGTGCCAGCAGCGTAGAGACCAGCGGGAGGATCAATGAGCAGTTCTTC
TRBV7-9	TRBD2	-	TRBJ2-7	CASSWWGGSEQYF	TGTGCCAGCAGCTGGTGGGGCGGGAGCGAGCAGTACTTC
TRBV19	TRBD1	-	TRBJ1-2	CASSTDRPEHYGYTF	TGTGCCAGTAGTACGGACAGGCCTGAACACTATGGCTACACCTTC
TRBV5-3	-	-	TRBJ2-7	CARTTYEQYF	TGTGCCAGAACAACCTACGAGCAGTACTTC
TRBV3-1/TRBV3-2	TRBD2	-	TRBJ2-1	CASSQDGLADYNEQFF	TGTGCCAGCAGCCAAGATGGACTAGCGGATTACAATGAGCAGTTCTTC
TRBV21-1	-	few	TRBJ2-2	CASSPDRQNTGELFF	TGTGCCAGCAGCCCCGACAGACAGAACACCGGGGAGCTGTTTTTT
TRBV11-3	-	-	TRBJ1-1	CASSLFPGKNTEAFF	TGTGCCAGCAGCTTATTTCCAGGGAAGAACACTGAAGCTTTCTTT
TRBV10-3	-	-	TRBJ1-4	CAISERGGEKLFF	TGTGCCATCAGTGAGAGGGGGGGGGAAAAACTGTTTTTT
TRBV15	-	-	TRBJ2-1	CATSREYPVLDNEQFF	TGTGCCACCAGCAGAGAATATCCGGTTCTTGACAATGAGCAGTTCTTC
TRBV27	-	-	TRBJ2-1	CASGSGEGRSYNEQFF	TGTGCCAGCGGTAGCGGTGAGGGTAGGTCCTACAATGAGCAGTTCTTC
TRBV6-5	-	-	TRBJ1-2	CASSSRNPGNYGYTF	TGTGCCAGCAGTAGCCGAAACCCAGGAAACTATGGCTACACCTTC
TRBV2	TRBD1	-	TRBJ1-1	CASSSDRGRFTEAFF	TGTGCCAGCAGTTCGGACAGGGGGAGATTCACTGAAGCTTTCTTT
TRBV18	TRBD2	-	TRBJ2-3	CASSPALAGVVDTQYF	TGTGCCAGCTCACCAGCTCTAGCGGGAGTCGTGGATACGCAGTATTTT
TRBV19	TRBD2	-	TRBJ2-1	CASSYSGRVTEQFF	TGTGCCAGTAGTTATAGCGGGAGGGTTACTGAGCAGTTCTTC
TRBV24-1	-	-	TRBJ1-1	CATSDPGSNTEAFF	TGTGCCACCAGTGATCCGGGGTCGAACACTGAAGCTTTCTTT
TRBV19	TRBD1	-	TRBJ1-3	CASSRQGAGNTIYF	TGTGCCAGTAGTAGACAGGGTGCTGGAAACACCATATATTTT
TRBV11-3	TRBD1	-	TRBJ1-1	CASSHRGLGTEAFF	TGTGCCAGCAGCCACAGGGGGCTGGGCACTGAAGCTTTCTTT
TRBV5-4	TRBD1	-	TRBJ1-6	CASSQGTGENSPLHF	TGTGCCAGCAGCCAAGGGACAGGGGAGAATTCACCCCTCCACTTT
TRBV19	-	-	TRBJ2-1	CASTGIVYNEQFF	TGTGCCAGTACGGGGATCGTATACAATGAGCAGTTCTTC
TRBV7-6	-	-	TRBJ1-4	CASSLAQGYEKLFF	TGTGCCAGCAGCTTAGCCCAGGGGTACGAAAAACTGTTTTTT
TRBV11-3	-	-	TRBJ2-7	CASSLRAGSDEQYF	TGTGCCAGCAGCTTAAGGGCGGGCAGTGACGAGCAGTACTTC
TRBV7-2	TRBD1	-	TRBJ2-7	CASSLGDRGDEQYF	TGTGCCAGCAGCTTAGGGGACAGGGGAGACGAGCAGTACTTC
TRBV5-1	TRBD2	-	TRBJ2-7	CASSRAGGIYEQYF	TGCGCCAGCAGTCGGGCGGGGGGGATCTACGAGCAGTACTTC
TRBV25-1	TRBD2	-	TRBJ2-1	CASSTPGLGANEQFF	TGTGCCAGCAGTACCCCGGGACTAGGGGCCAATGAGCAGTTCTTC
TRBV5-1	TRBD2	-	TRBJ2-5	CASSWGLAEQETQYF	TGCGCCAGCAGCTGGGGACTAGCGGAGCAAGAGACCCAGTACTTC
TRBV25-1	-	-	TRBJ2-5	CASSFGVSPGETQYF	TGTGCCAGCAGTTTCGGGGTCTCCCCGGGAGAGACCCAGTACTTC
TRBV6-6	TRBD2	-	TRBJ2-1	CASSQTSGTNEQFF	TGTGCCAGCAGCCAGACTAGCGGGACAAATGAGCAGTTCTTC
TRBV5-1	TRBD2	-	TRBJ2-2	CASRTSGNTGELFF	TGCGCCAGCAGGACTAGCGGAAACACCGGGGAGCTGTTTTTT
TRBV2	-	-	TRBJ1-5	CASRQGGGNQPQHF	TGTGCCAGCAGACAAGGGGGGGGCAATCAGCCCCAGCATTTT